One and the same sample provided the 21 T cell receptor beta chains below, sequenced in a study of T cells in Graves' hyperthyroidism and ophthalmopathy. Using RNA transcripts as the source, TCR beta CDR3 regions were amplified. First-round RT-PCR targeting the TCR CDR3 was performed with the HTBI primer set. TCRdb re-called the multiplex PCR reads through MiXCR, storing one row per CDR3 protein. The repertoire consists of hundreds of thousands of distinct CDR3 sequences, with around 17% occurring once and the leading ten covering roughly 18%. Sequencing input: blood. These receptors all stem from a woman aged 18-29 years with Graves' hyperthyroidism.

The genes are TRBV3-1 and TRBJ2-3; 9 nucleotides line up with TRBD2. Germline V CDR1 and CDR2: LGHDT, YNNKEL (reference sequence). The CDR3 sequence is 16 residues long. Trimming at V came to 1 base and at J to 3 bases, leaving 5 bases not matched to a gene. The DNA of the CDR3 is TGTGCCAGCAGCCAAGGGGTAACTAGCGGGACAGATACGCAGTATTTT. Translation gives CASSQGVTSGTDTQYF.

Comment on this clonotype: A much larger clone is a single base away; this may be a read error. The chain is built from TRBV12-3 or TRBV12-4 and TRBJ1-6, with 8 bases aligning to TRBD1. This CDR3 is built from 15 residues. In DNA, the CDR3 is TGTGCCAGCCTAGGACAGGGAATTTCTAATTCAACCCTCCACTTT. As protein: CASLGQGISNSTLHF.

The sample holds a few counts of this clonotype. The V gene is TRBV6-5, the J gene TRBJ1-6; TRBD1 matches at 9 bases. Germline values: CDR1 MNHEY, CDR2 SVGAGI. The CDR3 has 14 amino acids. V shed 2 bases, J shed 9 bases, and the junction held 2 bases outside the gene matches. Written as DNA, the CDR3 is TGTGCCAGCAGTTACGGGACAGGGCGTTCACCCCTCCACTTT. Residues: CASSYGTGRSPLHF.

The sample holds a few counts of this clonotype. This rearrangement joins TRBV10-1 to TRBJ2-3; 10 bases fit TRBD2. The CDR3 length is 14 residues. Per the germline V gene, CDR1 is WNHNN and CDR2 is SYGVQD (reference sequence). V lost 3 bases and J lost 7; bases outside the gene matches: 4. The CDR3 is CASSDSGRLYTQYF. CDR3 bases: TGCGCCAGCAGTGATAGCGGGAGGCTGTATACGCAGTATTTT.

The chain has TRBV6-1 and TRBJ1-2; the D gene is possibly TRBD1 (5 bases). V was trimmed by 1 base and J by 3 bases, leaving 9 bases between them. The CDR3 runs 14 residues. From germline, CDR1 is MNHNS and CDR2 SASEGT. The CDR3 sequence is CASSEGRDYYGYTF. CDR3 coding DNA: TGTGCCAGCAGTGAAGGCAGGGACTACTATGGCTACACCTTC.

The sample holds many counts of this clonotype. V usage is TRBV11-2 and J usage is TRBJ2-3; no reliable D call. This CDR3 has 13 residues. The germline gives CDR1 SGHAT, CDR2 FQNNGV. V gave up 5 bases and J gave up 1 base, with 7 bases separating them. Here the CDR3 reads CASSVTGTDTQYF. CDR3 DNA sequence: TGTGCCAGCAGCGTAACTGGCACAGATACGCAGTATTTT.

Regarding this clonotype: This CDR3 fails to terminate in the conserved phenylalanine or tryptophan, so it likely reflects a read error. CDR3 nucleotide sequence: TGTGCCAGCACAGCGGGGCCCGAAGGGAACACCGGGGAGCTGTTTCTT. This translates into CASTAGPEGNTGELFL. The chain has TRBV12-3 or TRBV12-4 and TRBJ2-2, with 7 bases matching TRBD2. V lost 7 bases, J lost 1 base, and 9 bases stayed unmatched. The CDR3 spans 16 residues.

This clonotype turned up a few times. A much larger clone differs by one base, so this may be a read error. The CDR3 loop reads CSAIKHARTYGCTF. CDR3 nucleotides: TGCAGTGCTATCAAACACGCACGGACATATGGCTGCACCTTC. V is TRBV20-1 and J is TRBJ1-2; a weak D match, TRBD1 (5 bases). There are 14 residues in the CDR3. Per the germline V gene, CDR1 is DFQATT and CDR2 is SNEGSKA (reference sequence).

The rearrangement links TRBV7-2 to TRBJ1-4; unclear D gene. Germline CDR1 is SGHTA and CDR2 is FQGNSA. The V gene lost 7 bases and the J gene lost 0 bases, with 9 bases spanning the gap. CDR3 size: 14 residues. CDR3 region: CASMVSATNEKLFF. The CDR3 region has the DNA TGTGCCAGCATGGTCTCGGCAACTAATGAAAAACTGTTTTTT. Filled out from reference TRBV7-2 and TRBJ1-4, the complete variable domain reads GAGVSQSPSNKVTEKGKDVELRCDPISGHTALYWYRQSLGQGLEFLIYFQGNSAPDKSGLPSDRFSAERTGGSVSTLTIQRTQQEDSAVYLCASMVSATNEKLFFGSGTQLSVL.

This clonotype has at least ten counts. CDR3 protein: CASSLETGVLAFF. CDR3 nucleotides: TGTGCCAGCAGTCTAGAGACAGGGGTACTAGCTTTCTTT. This chain connects TRBV12-3 or TRBV12-4 to TRBJ1-1; 8 nucleotides match TRBD1. The CDR3 is 13 residues long. The trim removed 5 bases at V and 10 bases at J, leaving 9 bases unmatched.

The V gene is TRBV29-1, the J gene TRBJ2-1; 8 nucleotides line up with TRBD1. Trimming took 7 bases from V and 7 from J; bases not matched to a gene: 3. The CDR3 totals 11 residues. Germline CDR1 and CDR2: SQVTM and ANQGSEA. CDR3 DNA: TGCAGCGCAGGGGGCCGGAATGAGCAGTTCTTC. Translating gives CSAGGRNEQFF.

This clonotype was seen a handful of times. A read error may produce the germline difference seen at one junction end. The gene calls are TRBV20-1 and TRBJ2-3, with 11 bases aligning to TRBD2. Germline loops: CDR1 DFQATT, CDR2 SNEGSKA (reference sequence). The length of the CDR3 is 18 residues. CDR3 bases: TGCAGTGCGAGAGCGGGCTTGATAGCGGGGGGGCCCCCAGATACGCAGTATTTT. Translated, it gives CSARAGLIAGGPPDTQYF.

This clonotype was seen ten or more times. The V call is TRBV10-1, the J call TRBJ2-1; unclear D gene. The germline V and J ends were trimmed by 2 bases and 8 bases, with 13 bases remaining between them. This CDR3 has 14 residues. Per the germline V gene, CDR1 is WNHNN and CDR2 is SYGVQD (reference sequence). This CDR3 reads CASSEGPSEDEQFF. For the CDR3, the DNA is TGCGCCAGCAGTGAGGGACCGTCCGAGGATGAGCAGTTCTTC.

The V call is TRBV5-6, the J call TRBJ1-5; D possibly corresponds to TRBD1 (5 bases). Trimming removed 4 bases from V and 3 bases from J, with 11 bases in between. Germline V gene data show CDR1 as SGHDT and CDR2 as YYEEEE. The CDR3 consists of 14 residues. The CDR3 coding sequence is TGTGCCAGCAGCCGCGACAGACTCAATCAGCCCCAGCATTTT. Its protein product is CASSRDRLNQPQHF.

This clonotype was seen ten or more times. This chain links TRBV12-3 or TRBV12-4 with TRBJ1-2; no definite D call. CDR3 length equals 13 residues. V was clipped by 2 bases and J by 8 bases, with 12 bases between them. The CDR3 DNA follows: TGTGCCAGCAGTTTACCCGCTGGGAGGGGCTACACCTTC. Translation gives CASSLPAGRGYTF.

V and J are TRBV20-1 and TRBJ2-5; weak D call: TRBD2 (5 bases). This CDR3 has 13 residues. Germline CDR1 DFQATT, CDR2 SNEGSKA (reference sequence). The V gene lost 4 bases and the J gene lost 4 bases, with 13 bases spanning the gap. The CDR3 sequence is CSAILATGETQYF. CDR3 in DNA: TGCAGTGCTATCCTAGCAACTGGAGAGACCCAGTACTTC.

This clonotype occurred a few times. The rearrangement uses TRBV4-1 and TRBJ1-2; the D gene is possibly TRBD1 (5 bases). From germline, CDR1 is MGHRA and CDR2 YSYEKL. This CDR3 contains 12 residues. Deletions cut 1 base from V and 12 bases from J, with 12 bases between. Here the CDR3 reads CASSQVGAGHTF. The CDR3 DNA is TGCGCCAGCAGCCAAGTTGGAGCAGGGCACACCTTC.

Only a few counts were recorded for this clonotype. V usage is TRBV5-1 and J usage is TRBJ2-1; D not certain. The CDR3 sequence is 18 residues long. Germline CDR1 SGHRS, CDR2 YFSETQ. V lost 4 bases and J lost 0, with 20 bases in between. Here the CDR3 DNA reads TGCGCCAGCAGCCCTGTGTCGGTTGGCCTACACTCCTACAATGAGCAGTTCTTC. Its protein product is CASSPVSVGLHSYNEQFF.

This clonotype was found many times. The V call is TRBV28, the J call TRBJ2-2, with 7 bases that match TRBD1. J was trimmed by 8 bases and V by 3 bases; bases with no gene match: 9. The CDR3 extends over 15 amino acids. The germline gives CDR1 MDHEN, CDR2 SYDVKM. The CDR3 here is CASSLNRGSSGELFF. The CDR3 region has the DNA TGTGCCAGCAGTTTGAACAGGGGCTCTTCGGGGGAGCTGTTTTTT. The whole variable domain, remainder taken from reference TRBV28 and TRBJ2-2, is DVKVTQSSRYLVKRTGEKVFLECVQDMDHENMFWYRQDPGLGLRLIYFSYDVKMKEKGDIPEGYSVSREKKERFSLILESASTNQTSMYLCASSLNRGSSGELFFGEGSRLTVL.

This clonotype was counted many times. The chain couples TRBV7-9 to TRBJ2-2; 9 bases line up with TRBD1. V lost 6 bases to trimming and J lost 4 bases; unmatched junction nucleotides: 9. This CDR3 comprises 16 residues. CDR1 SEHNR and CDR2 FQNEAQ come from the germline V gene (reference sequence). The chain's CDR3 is CASRHPGTGSTGELFF. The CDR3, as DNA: TGTGCCAGCAGACACCCCGGGACAGGGAGCACCGGGGAGCTGTTTTTT.

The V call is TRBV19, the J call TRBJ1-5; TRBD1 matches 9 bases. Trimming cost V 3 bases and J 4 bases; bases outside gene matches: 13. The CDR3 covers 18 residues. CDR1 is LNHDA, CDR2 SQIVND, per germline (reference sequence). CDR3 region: CASSIPQIRTGANQPQHF. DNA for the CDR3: TGTGCCAGTAGTATTCCCCAAATCCGGACAGGGGCAAATCAGCCCCAGCATTTT.